This TCR beta chain was profiled in a study of blood T cell repertoires in COVID-19 (dated by TCRdb to 2018 to 2021). Study-level background: Collaborator samples came from the United States, Italy and Spain and covered acute and convalescent phases of COVID-19. The dataset comprised deeply sampled blood TCRbeta repertoires from subjects exposed to, actively infected with, or recovered from COVID-19. Samples came from the ongoing ImmuneRACE study (first 160 participants) plus 1,254 subjects from 6 global collaborators. A freely available public database, intended as a resource for researchers studying the immune response to SARS-CoV-2, is where the repertoires were released. HLA class I and class II types, where available, came from metadata supplied by the sample provider rather than from assay-based typing. The prospective study material was composed of cDNA or gDNA derived from T cells, B-cell-depleted T cells, or PBMCs. Sample metadata almost always included a de-identified subject ID, COVID-19 status, age in years and sex.

Study-wide findings and limitations: How much clinical and demographic metadata was included differed by source and by participant, and the metadata was provided uncurated.

TCRbeta CDR3 regions were amplified from genomic DNA using the immunoSEQ Assay, a bias-controlled multiplex PCR. The authors' analysis ran thus. Within the assay, amplification of reference gene primers was used to estimate how many nucleated cells each sample contained. To quantify the absolute abundance of each unique TCRbeta CDR3 rearrangement, sequence reads were collapsed and filtered. For each sample, productive Simpson clonality was calculated as the square root of Simpson's diversity index over productive rearrangements. In its TCRdb copy, this immuneACCESS table keeps in-frame sequences only and misses some clones. Where compared with another copy, unresolved V genes explain less than half of these, and the others have no known cause. That table furnishes V, J and clone size, whereas the DNA furnished D and trimming. In this sample the table shows about 240,000 clones, roughly 80% of which occur a single time. Over 8% of the sample lies in the top ten.

The germline ends are 15 bases apart after V is trimmed by 3 bases and J by 4 bases. Taken from cysteine to phenylalanine, the CDR3 has 15 residues. Only the CDR3 DNA stays, 45 bases, in frame from base 1. The germline V gene sets CDR1 to SNHLY and CDR2 to FYNNEI. This clone was counted a single time. No cognate antigen has been identified for it. No quality values exist for individual bases; no much larger clone is one base distant. Collaborating institutions collected whole blood in K2EDTA tubes following their own protocols. For TCRbeta analysis, collaborators shipped samples in one of three forms: frozen whole blood, isolated PBMCs, or DNA extracted from either of those sample types.

Recombination linked TRBV2 to TRBJ1-2; there is no confident call for the D gene. This clonotype was obtained from a woman older than 75 with acute or convalescent COVID-19. Sequencing input: peripheral blood. The nucleotide sequence is given as TGTGCCAGCAGTGAGATGGCGTCAGGATTCTATGGCTACACCTTC. Translated, this gives CASSEMASGFYGYTF.